This T cell receptor (beta chain) comes out of a study of post-analysis software for immune sequencing data. Study-wide results and limits: Relative to controls, patients had 5 or 6 TRBV segments at higher frequency, with TRBV5-6, TRBV5-1 and TRBV20-1 among these.

Unique molecular identifiers were carried by the TCR beta cDNA libraries. Each CDR3 protein is one row after TCRdb ran MiXCR on the PCR reads. The sample has hundreds of thousands of distinct CDR3 sequences, roughly 58% seen once. On this clonotype: The antigen is undetermined.

V was clipped by 8 bases and J by 7 bases, with 17 bases between them. CDR3 length: 13 residues. The chain has TRBV12-3 or TRBV12-4 and TRBJ1-1; a weak D match, TRBD1 (5 bases). This clonotype was obtained from a girl aged 10 to 17 with multiple sclerosis. The sequencing sample was made of blood. The CDR3 protein is CASSQGASIEAFF. DNA for the CDR3: TGTGCCAGCTCCCAAGGGGCCTCGATTGAAGCTTTCTTT.